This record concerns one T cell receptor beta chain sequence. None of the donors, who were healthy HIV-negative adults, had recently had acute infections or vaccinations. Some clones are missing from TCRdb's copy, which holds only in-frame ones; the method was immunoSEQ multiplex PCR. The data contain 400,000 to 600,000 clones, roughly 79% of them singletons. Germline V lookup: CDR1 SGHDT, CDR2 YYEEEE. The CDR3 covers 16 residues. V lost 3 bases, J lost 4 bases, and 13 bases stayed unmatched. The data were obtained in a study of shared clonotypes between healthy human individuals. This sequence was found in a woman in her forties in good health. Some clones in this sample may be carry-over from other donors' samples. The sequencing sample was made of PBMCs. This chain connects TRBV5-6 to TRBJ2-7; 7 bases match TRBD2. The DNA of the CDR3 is TGTGCCAGCAGCTCCCGGACGTCGGGGGGATCATACGAGCAGTACTTC. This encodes CASSSRTSGGSYEQYF.